This T cell receptor (beta chain) was observed in a study of blood T cell repertoires in COVID-19. Using immunoSEQ multiplex PCR, the repertoire was profiled, and TCRdb retains in-frame clones only, with some absent. The sample has some 150,000 clones, almost 85% seen once. CDR3 length: 16 residues. Germline V gene sequence: CDR1 LGHDT, CDR2 YNNKEL (reference sequence). Trimming cost V 1 base and J 1 base; bases outside gene matches: 5. The sequencing sample was made of peripheral blood. The TCR was taken from a man aged 35 to 55 who had recovered from COVID-19. V usage is TRBV3-1 (or the pseudogene TRBV3-2) and J usage is TRBJ2-5; 8 bases match TRBD2. The DNA of the CDR3 is TGTGCCAGCAGCCAAGTGGTCGGGGGGGTCCAAGAGACCCAGTACTTC. Its translation is CASSQVVGGVQETQYF.